A single T cell receptor beta chain is shown here with its context. Individuals aged about 18 to 90 years were recruited from approximately 22 US areas. Allocation to cohorts depended on clinical history reported by the participants. The source of the sample is a study of blood T cell repertoires in COVID-19. Turning to the study itself: Sources were T cells, B-cell-depleted T cells, or PBMCs; the material itself was cDNA or gDNA.

Libraries were prepared by immunoSEQ multiplex PCR; TCRdb keeps only in-frame clonotypes and omits some of them. The sample shows around 300,000 clones, over 70% of them seen only once. Germline assignment: CDR1 MGHRA and CDR2 YSYEKL. The CDR3 extends over 15 amino acids. V gave up 6 bases and J gave up 4 bases, with 16 bases separating them. The sequenced sample consisted of PBMCs or T cells enriched from blood (not recorded which). The chain is built from TRBV4-1 and TRBJ2-1; a weak D match, TRBD1 (7 bases). The TCR was taken from a man aged 25-40 years who had recovered from COVID-19. The CDR3 loop is CASSQHGGQYNEQFF. CDR3 DNA: TGCGCCAGCAGTCAACACGGGGGACAGTACAATGAGCAGTTCTTC.